A single sample gave rise to the 12 T cell receptor beta chains below, sequenced in a study of blood T cell repertoires in COVID-19 (dated by TCRdb to the early 2020s). Libraries were prepared through the immunoSEQ multiplex PCR assay. The source is immuneACCESS, and TCRdb retained only in-frame sequences with V and J called. Part of the clones is not carried over; for the studies checked, unresolved V genes explain less than half of this, and the remainder is unexplained. This sample gives around 480,000 clones in total; about 90% of them show up just once. The ten most abundant clones make up 0.7% of the sample. The sequencing input was PBMCs or T cells enriched from blood (not recorded which). The receptors stem from a woman aged 18-29 years who had recovered from COVID-19.

V is TRBV7-2 and J is TRBJ2-5, with TRBD2 matching over 9 bases. After removal of 4 bases from V and 4 bases from J, the junction contained 19 bases not matched to a gene. The length of the CDR3 is 19 residues. CDR1 and CDR2 (germline): SGHTA, FQGNSA. The CDR3 region is CASSSPWGSGGQPRETQYF. The CDR3 DNA reads TGTGCCAGCAGCTCCCCATGGGGTAGCGGGGGTCAACCTAGAGAGACCCAGTACTTC.

The chain couples TRBV4-1 to TRBJ1-2; a possible D gene is TRBD1 (6 bases). Trimming took off 4 bases at V and 5 bases at J, with 17 bases between the two ends. This CDR3 is 15 amino acids long. Germline V gene sequence: CDR1 MGHRA, CDR2 YSYEKL. The CDR3 nucleotides are TGCGCCAGCAGCCTCTCCCGGGACATAGAATATGGCTACACCTTC. It is translated as CASSLSRDIEYGYTF.

The CDR3 sequence: CASSRRGDTQYF. The CDR3 region has the DNA TGTGCCAGCAGCCGCAGGGGAGATACGCAGTATTTT. The chain uses TRBV3-1 (or the pseudogene TRBV3-2) and TRBJ2-3; D may be TRBD1 (6 bases). The V end was cut by 4 bases, the J end by 5 bases, with 7 bases between. Germline V lookup: CDR1 LGHDT, CDR2 YNNKEL (reference sequence). CDR3 length equals 12 residues.

This clone has only one observation. The chain joins TRBV28 to TRBJ1-5, with D possibly matching TRBD1 (5 bases). With 1 base removed from V and 5 bases from J, the gap between germline ends came to 15 bases. The length of the CDR3 is 16 residues. Germline V gene sequence: CDR1 MDHEN, CDR2 SYDVKM. CDR3 sequence reads: CASSLSGVRMDQPQHF. The CDR3, as DNA: TGTGCCAGCAGTTTATCGGGGGTTCGAATGGATCAGCCCCAGCATTTT.

V gene TRBV28 combines with J gene TRBJ1-1; D possibly corresponds to TRBD1 (5 bases). The germline gives CDR1 MDHEN, CDR2 SYDVKM. The germline V and J ends were trimmed by 3 bases and 7 bases, with 12 bases remaining between them. This CDR3 has 13 residues. The CDR3 is CASSLHVQGEAFF. For the CDR3, the DNA is TGTGCCAGCAGTTTGCATGTCCAGGGTGAAGCTTTCTTT.

The chain joins TRBV2 to TRBJ1-6; D is possibly TRBD1 (6 bases). Deletions cut 3 bases from V and 1 base from J, with 10 bases between. Per the germline V gene, CDR1 is SNHLY and CDR2 is FYNNEI. CDR3 length equals 16 residues. CDR3 amino acids: CASSDRGVSYNSPLHF. The CDR3 coding sequence is TGTGCCAGCAGTGACAGGGGCGTTTCCTATAATTCACCCCTCCACTTT. Together with reference TRBV2 and TRBJ1-6, the CDR3 gives the full variable domain: EPEVTQTPSHQVTQMGQEVILRCVPISNHLYFYWYRQILGQKVEFLVSFYNNEISEKSEIFDDQFSVERPDGSNFTLKIRSTKLEDSAMYFCASSDRGVSYNSPLHFGNGTRLTVT.

As DNA, the CDR3 is TGTGCCACCAGTGAGGGGGACAGGGTTAATCAGCCCCAGCATTTT. Translating it yields CATSEGDRVNQPQHF. The rearrangement joins TRBV24-1 to TRBJ1-5; 9 bases line up with TRBD1. Germline values: CDR1 KGHDR, CDR2 SFDVKD. This CDR3 has 15 amino acids. V gave up 4 bases and J gave up 4 bases; unmatched junction bases: 4.

The V gene is TRBV6-5, the J gene TRBJ2-5, with D unresolved. Per the germline V gene, CDR1 is MNHEY and CDR2 is SVGAGI. V was pared by 6 bases and J by 1 base, with 3 bases between. The CDR3 contains 11 residues. The CDR3 protein is CASRAQETQYF. The CDR3 nucleotides are TGTGCCAGCAGGGCCCAAGAGACCCAGTACTTC.

CDR3 bases: TGCGCCAGCAGTCGAGGGGACAGGGGGGACTACGAGCAGTACTTC. The encoded protein is CASSRGDRGDYEQYF. The chain couples TRBV5-1 to TRBJ2-7; 11 bases are shared with TRBD1. V lost 5 bases, J lost 3 bases, and 7 bases stayed unmatched. The CDR3 has 15 amino acids. Germline lookup yields CDR1 SGHRS and CDR2 YFSETQ.

The chain couples TRBV7-2 to TRBJ2-3; the D gene is possibly TRBD2 (6 bases). Looked up from germline, CDR1 is SGHTA and CDR2 is FQGNSA. The CDR3 consists of 16 residues. The germline V and J ends were trimmed by 5 bases and 6 bases, with 21 bases remaining between them. DNA for the CDR3: TGTGCCAGCAGCCCGGGGGACTTAGCCCCAGGGGATACGCAGTATTTT. This sequence encodes CASSPGDLAPGDTQYF.

CDR3 protein: CASRRGQVTDTQYF. Written as DNA, the CDR3 is TGTGCCAGCAGGAGGGGGCAGGTCACAGATACGCAGTATTTT. The rearrangement uses TRBV5-4 and TRBJ2-3; 7 bases agree with TRBD1. The CDR3 contains 14 residues. Germline V gene lookup returns CDR1 SGHNT and CDR2 YYREEE (reference sequence). V trimming: 5 bases; J trimming: 2 bases; junction bases outside the gene matches: 5.

DNA for the CDR3: TGTGCCAGCAGCTTAGCACCCAGTTCAAATGAAAAACTGTTTTTT. This translates into CASSLAPSSNEKLFF. The chain couples TRBV7-2 to TRBJ1-4; D uncertain. Looked up from germline, CDR1 is SGHTA and CDR2 is FQGNSA. CDR3 length: 15 amino acids. V lost 0 bases to trimming and J lost 5 bases, with 10 bases between them. Full variable domain (outside the CDR3, taken from reference TRBV7-2 and TRBJ1-4): GAGVSQSPSNKVTEKGKDVELRCDPISGHTALYWYRQSLGQGLEFLIYFQGNSAPDKSGLPSDRFSAERTGGSVSTLTIQRTQQEDSAVYLCASSLAPSSNEKLFFGSGTQLSVL.